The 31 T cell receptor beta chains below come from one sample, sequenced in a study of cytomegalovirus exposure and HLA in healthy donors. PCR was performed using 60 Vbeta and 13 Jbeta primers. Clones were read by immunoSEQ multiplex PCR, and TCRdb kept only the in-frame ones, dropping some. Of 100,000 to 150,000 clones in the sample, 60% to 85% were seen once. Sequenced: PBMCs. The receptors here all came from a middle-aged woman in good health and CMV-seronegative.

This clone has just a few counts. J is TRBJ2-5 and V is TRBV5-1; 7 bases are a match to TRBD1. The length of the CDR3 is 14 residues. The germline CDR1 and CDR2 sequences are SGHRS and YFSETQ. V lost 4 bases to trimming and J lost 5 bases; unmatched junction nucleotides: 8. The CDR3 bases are TGCGCCAGCAGCCAGGGACAGTCGGAGGAGACCCAGTACTTC. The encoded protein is CASSQGQSEETQYF.

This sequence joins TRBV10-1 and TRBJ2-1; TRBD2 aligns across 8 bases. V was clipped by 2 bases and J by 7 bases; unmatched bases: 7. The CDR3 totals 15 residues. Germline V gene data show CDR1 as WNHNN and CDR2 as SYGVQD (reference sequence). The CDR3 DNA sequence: TGCGCCAGCAGTGAGCGAGCGGGAGTAGGTAATGAGCAGTTCTTC. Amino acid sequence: CASSERAGVGNEQFF.

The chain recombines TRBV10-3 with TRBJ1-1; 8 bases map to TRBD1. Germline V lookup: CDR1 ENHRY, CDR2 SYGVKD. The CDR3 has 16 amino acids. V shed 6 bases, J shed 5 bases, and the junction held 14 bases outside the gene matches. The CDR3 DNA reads TGTGCCATCAGCGTCCAAGGGACAGGAGCGGGGACTGAAGCTTTCTTT. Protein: CAISVQGTGAGTEAFF.

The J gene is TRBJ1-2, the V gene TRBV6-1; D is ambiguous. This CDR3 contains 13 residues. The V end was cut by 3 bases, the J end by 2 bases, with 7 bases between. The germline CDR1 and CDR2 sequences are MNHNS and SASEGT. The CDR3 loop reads CASSDTGNYGYTF. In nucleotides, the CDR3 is TGTGCCAGCAGTGATACGGGAAACTATGGCTACACCTTC.

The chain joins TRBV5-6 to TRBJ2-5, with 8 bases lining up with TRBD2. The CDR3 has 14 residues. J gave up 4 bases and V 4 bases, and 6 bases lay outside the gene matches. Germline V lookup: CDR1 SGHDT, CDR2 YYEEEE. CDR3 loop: CASSQRELRETQYF. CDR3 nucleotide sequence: TGTGCCAGCAGCCAGCGGGAGCTTCGAGAGACCCAGTACTTC.

The CDR3 DNA is TGTGCCAGCAGCTTAGGAATGGACACGGCTCAAGAGACCCAGTACTTC. Residues: CASSLGMDTAQETQYF. The V call is TRBV7-9, the J call TRBJ2-5, with a weak D call TRBD1 (5 bases). Per the germline V gene, CDR1 is SEHNR and CDR2 is FQNEAQ (reference sequence). V gave up 1 base and J gave up 2 bases, with 14 bases separating them. This CDR3 has 16 residues.

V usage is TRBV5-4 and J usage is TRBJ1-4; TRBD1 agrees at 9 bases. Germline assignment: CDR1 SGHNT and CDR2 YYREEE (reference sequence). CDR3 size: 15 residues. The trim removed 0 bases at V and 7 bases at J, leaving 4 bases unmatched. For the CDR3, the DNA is TGTGCCAGCAGCTTGGGTGGGACAGGGTTTGAAAAACTGTTTTTT. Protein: CASSLGGTGFEKLFF.

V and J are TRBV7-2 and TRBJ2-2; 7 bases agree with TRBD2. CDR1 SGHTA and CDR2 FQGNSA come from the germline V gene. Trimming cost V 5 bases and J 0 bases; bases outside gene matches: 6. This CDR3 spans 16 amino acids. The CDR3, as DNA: TGTGCCAGCAGCCGACTAGCCCAGGCGAACACCGGGGAGCTGTTTTTT. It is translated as CASSRLAQANTGELFF.

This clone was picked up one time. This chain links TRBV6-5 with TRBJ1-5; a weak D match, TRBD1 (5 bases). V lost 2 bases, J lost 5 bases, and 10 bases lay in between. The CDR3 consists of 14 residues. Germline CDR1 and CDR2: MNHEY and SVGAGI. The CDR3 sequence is CASSYRQGDQPQHF. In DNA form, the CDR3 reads TGTGCCAGCAGTTACCGGCAGGGCGATCAGCCCCAGCATTTT.

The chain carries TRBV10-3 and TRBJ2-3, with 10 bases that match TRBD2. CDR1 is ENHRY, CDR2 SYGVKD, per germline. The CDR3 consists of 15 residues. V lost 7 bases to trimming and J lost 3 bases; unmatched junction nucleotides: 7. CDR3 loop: CAIKPAGGRTDTQYF. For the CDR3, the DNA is TGTGCCATCAAGCCAGCGGGAGGGCGGACAGATACGCAGTATTTT.

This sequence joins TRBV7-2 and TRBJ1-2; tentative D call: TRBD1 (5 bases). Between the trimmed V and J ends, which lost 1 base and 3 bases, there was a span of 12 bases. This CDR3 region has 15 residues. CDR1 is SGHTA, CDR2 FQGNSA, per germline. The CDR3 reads CASSLGQGGDYGYTF. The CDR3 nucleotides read TGTGCCAGCAGCTTAGGTCAGGGAGGTGACTATGGCTACACCTTC.

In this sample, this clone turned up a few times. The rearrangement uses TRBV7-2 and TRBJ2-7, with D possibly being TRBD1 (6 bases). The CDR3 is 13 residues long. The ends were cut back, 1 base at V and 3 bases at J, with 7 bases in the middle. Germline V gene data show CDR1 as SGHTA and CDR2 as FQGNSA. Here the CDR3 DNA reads TGTGCCAGCAGCTTAGTGACAGGCTACGAGCAGTACTTC. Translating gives CASSLVTGYEQYF.

This CDR3 is CASSRTRTDKTEAFF. The CDR3 region has the DNA TGTGCCAGCAGCCGAACCCGGACAGACAAGACTGAAGCTTTCTTT. This chain joins TRBV4-2 and TRBJ1-1; possibly TRBD1 for D (6 bases). Germline V lookup: CDR1 LGHNA, CDR2 YNFKEQ. Deletions cut 4 bases from V and 5 bases from J, with 17 bases between. The CDR3 contains 15 residues.

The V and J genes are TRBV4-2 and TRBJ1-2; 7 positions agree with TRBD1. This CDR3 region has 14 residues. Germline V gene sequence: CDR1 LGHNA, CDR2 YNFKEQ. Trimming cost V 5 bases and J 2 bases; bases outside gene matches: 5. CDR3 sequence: CASSTATGNYGYTF. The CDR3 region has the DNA TGTGCCAGCAGCACCGCGACAGGGAACTATGGCTACACCTTC.

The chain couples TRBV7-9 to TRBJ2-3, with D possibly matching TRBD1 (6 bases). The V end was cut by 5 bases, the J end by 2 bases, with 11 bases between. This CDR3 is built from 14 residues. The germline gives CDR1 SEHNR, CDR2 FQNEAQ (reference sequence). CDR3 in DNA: TGTGCCAGCAGCCTCAGGGGTGACACAGATACGCAGTATTTT. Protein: CASSLRGDTDTQYF.

The CDR3 protein is CASSSAYEQYF. In DNA, the CDR3 is TGTGCCAGCAGCTCCGCCTACGAGCAGTACTTC. The rearrangement joins TRBV7-2 to TRBJ2-7; D is ambiguous. Germline-derived CDR1 and CDR2 are SGHTA and FQGNSA. The CDR3 contains 11 residues. The ends were cut back, 4 bases at V and 2 bases at J, with 3 bases in the middle.

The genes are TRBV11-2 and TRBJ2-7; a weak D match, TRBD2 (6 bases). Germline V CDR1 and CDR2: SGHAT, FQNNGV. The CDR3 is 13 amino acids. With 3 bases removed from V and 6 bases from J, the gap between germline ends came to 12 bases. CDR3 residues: CASSLDPSVEQYF. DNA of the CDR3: TGTGCCAGCAGCTTGGACCCTAGCGTCGAGCAGTACTTC.

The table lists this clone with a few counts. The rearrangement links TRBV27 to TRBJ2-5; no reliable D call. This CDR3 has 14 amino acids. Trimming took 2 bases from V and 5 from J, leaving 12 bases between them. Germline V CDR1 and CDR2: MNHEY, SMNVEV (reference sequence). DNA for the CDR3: TGTGCCAGCAGTTTAGGAACAGCCTCGGAGACCCAGTACTTC. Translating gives CASSLGTASETQYF.

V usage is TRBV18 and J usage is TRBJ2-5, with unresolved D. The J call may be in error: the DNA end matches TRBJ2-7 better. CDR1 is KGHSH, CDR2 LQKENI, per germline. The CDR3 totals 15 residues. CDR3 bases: TGTGCCAGCTCGCAACAGTCTGGCGCGTCCTACGAGCAGTACTTC. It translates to CASSQQSGASYEQYF.

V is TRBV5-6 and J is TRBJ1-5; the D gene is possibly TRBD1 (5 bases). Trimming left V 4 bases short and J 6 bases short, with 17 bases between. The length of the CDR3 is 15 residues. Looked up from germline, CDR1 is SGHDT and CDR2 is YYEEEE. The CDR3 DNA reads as TGTGCCAGCAGCCCTTCAGGGAGGGAAACTCAGCCCCAGCATTTT. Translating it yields CASSPSGRETQPQHF.

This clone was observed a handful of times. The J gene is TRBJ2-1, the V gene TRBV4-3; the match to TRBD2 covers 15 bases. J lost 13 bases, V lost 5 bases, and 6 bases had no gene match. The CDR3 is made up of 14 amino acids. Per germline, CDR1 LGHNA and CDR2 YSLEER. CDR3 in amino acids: CASSFGLAGGGQFF. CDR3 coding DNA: TGCGCCAGCAGCTTTGGACTAGCGGGGGGGGGTCAGTTCTTC.

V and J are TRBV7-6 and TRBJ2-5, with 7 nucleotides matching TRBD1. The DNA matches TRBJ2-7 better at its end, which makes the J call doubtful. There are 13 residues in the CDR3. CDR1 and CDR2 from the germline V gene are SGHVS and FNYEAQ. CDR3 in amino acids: CASSHGGQAEQYF. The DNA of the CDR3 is TGTGCCAGCAGCCACGGAGGACAGGCCGAGCAGTACTTC.

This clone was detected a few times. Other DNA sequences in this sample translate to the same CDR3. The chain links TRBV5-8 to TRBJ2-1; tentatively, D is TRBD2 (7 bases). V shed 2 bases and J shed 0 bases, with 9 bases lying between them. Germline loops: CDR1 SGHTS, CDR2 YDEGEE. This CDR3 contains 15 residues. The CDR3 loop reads CASSFAGASYNEQFF. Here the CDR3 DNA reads TGTGCCAGCAGCTTCGCGGGGGCCTCCTACAATGAGCAGTTCTTC.

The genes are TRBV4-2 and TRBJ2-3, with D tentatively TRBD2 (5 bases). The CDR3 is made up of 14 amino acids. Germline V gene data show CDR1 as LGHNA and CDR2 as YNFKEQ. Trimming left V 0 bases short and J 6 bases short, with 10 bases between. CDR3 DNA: TGTGCCAGCAGCCAAGACGGGGAAGGGGATACGCAGTATTTT. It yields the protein CASSQDGEGDTQYF.

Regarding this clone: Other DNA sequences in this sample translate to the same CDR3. The CDR3 DNA is TGTGCCACCAGCAGAGGCAGCGGGAGCCGAGAGACCCAGTACTTC. Amino acid sequence: CATSRGSGSRETQYF. This chain links TRBV15 with TRBJ2-5, with TRBD2 matching over 8 bases. Germline-derived CDR1 and CDR2 are LNHNV and YYDKDF (reference sequence). The J segment lost 4 bases and the V segment lost 1 base, leaving 5 bases of the junction unmatched. The CDR3 runs 15 residues.

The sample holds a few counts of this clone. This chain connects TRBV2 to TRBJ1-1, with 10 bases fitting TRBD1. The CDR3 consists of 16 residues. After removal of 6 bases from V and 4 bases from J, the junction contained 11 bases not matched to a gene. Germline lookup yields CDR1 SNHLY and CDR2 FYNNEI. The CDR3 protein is CASSLRQGALPTEAFF. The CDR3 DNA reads TGTGCCAGCAGCCTTAGACAGGGGGCGCTTCCCACTGAAGCTTTCTTT.

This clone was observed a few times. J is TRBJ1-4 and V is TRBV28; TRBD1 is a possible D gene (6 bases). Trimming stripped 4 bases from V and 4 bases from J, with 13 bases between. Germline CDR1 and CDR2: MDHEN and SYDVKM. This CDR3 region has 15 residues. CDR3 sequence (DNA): TGTGCCAGCAGTTCCGGGGGGCAGTATAATGAAAAACTGTTTTTT. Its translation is CASSSGGQYNEKLFF.

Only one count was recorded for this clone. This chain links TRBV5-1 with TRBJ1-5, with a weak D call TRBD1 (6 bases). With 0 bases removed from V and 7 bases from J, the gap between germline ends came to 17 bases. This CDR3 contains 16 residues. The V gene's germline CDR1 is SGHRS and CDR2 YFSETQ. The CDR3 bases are TGCGCCAGCAGCTTGGATCCCAGGGGAGTGGGACAGCCCCAGCATTTT. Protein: CASSLDPRGVGQPQHF.

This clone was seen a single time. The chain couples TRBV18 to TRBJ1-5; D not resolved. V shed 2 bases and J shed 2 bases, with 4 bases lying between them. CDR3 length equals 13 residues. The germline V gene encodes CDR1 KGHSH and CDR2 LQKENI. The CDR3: CASSPRGNQPQHF. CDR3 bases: TGTGCCAGCTCACCAAGAGGCAATCAGCCCCAGCATTTT. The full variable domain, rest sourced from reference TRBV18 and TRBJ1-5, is NAGVMQNPRHLVRRRGQEARLRCSPMKGHSHVYWYRQLPEEGLKFMVYLQKENIIDESGMPKERFSAEFPKEGPSILRIQQVVRGDSAAYFCASSPRGNQPQHFGDGTRLSIL.

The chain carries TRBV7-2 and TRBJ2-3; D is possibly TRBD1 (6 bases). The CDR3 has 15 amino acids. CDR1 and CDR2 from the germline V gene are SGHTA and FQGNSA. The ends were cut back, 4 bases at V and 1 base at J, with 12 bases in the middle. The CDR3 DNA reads TGTGCCAGCAGCTCAAGGGGGACGGGCACAGATACGCAGTATTTT. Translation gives CASSSRGTGTDTQYF.

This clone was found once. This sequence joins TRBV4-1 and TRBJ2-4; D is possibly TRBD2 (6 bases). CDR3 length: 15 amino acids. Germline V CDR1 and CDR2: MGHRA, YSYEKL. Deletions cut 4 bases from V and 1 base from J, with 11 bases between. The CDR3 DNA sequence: TGCGCCAGCAGCCGTAGCGGCGTGGCCAAAAACATTCAGTACTTC. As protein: CASSRSGVAKNIQYF.